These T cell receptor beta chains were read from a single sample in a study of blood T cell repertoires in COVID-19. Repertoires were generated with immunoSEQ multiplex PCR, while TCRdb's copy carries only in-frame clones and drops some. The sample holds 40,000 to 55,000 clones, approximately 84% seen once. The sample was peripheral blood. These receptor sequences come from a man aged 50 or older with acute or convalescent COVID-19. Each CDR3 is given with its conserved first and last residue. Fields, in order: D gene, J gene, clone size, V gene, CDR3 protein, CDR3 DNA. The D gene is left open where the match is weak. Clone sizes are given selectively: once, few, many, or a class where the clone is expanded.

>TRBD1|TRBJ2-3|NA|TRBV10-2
CASRSGQASGDTQYF
TGCGCCAGCAGATCGGGACAGGCGTCGGGAGATACGCAGTATTTT
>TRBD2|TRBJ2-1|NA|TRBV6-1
CASSESAGGYNEQFF
TGTGCCAGCAGTGAATCAGCGGGAGGTTACAATGAGCAGTTCTTC
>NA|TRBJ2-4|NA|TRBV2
CASSQAEPRRAKNIQYF
TGTGCCAGCAGTCAGGCAGAGCCACGAAGGGCCAAAAACATTCAGTACTTC
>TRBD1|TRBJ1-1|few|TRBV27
CASSKQGIMNTEAFF
TGTGCCAGCAGTAAACAGGGGATCATGAACACTGAAGCTTTCTTT
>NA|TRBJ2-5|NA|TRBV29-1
CSAWGGEGTQYF
TGCAGCGCCTGGGGTGGAGAGGGGACCCAGTACTTC
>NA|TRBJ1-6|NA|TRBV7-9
CASSPGAWNNSPLHF
TGTGCCAGCAGCCCAGGGGCCTGGAATAATTCACCCCTCCACTTT
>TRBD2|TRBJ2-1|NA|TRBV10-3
CAIPKSSGSYNEQFF
TGTGCCATCCCCAAGTCTAGCGGGTCGTACAATGAGCAGTTCTTC
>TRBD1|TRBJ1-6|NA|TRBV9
CASSKSGTGSSPLHF
TGTGCCAGCAGCAAATCCGGGACAGGGTCTTCACCCCTCCACTTT
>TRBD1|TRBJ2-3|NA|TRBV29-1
CSVGTGRTDTQYF
TGCAGCGTAGGGACAGGGCGGACAGATACGCAGTATTTT
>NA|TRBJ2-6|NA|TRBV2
CASSQGLSGANVLTF
TGTGCCAGCAGCCAGGGGTTAAGTGGGGCCAACGTCCTGACTTTC
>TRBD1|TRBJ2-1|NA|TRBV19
CASSLRDSSYNEQFF
TGTGCCAGTAGCCTCCGGGACAGCTCCTACAATGAGCAGTTCTTC
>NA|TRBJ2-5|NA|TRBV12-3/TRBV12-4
CASSPGQQETQYF
TGTGCCAGCAGTCCAGGACAGCAAGAGACCCAGTACTTC
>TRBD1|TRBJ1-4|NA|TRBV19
CASSPDRAYEKLFF
TGTGCCAGTAGCCCGGACAGGGCTTATGAAAAACTGTTTTTT
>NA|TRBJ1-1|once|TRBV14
CASSRERGATEAFF
TGTGCCAGCAGCCGAGAGCGGGGGGCCACTGAAGCTTTCTTT
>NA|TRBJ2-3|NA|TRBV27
CASSPPPTRITDTQYF
TGTGCCAGCAGTCCCCCCCCGACTCGTATCACAGATACGCAGTATTTT
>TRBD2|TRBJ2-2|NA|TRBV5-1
CASSLDGGGATGELFF
TGCGCCAGCAGCCTCGACGGGGGGGGTGCCACCGGGGAGCTGTTTTTT
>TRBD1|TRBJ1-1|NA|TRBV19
CASSSTGVAEAFF
TGTGCCAGTAGTTCCACAGGGGTCGCTGAAGCTTTCTTT
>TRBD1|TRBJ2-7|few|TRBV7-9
CASSGGTGSVEQYF
TGTGCCAGCAGCGGGGGGACAGGGTCCGTCGAGCAGTACTTC
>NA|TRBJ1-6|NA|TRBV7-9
CASGANSPLHF
TGTGCATCCGGAGCCAATTCACCCCTCCACTTT
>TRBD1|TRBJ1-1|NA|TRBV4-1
CASSQVRDRGPEAFF
TGCGCCAGCAGCCAAGTGCGGGACAGGGGGCCTGAAGCTTTCTTT
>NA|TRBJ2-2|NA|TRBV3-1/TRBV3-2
CASSRTGELFF
TGTGCCAGCAGCCGGACAGGGGAGCTGTTTTTT
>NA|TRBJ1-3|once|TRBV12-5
CASGSGGAGNTIYF
TGTGCTAGTGGTTCTGGAGGTGCGGGAAACACCATATATTTT
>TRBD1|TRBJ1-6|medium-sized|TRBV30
CAWSPPDRVESSPLHF
TGTGCCTGGAGTCCCCCCGACAGGGTTGAAAGTTCACCCCTCCACTTT
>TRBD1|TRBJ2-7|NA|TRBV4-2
CASSLGQGGSLEQYF
TGTGCCAGCAGCCTCGGACAGGGGGGGAGTCTCGAGCAGTACTTC
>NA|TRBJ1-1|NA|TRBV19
CASSIVTANTEAFF
TGTGCCAGTAGTATAGTAACAGCGAACACTGAAGCTTTCTTT
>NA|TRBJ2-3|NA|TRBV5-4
CASSLYSGTSTDTQYF
TGTGCCAGCAGCTTGTATTCGGGGACTAGCACAGATACGCAGTATTTT
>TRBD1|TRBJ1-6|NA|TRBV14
CASSQERDRGPNSPLHF
TGTGCCAGCAGCCAAGAACGGGACAGGGGTCCTAATTCACCCCTCCACTTT
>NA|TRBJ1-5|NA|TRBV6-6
CASSYDSDQPQHF
TGTGCCAGCAGTTACGACTCCGATCAGCCCCAGCATTTT
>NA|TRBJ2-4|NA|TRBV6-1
CASSEGYVGGIMAKNIQYF
TGTGCCAGCAGTGAAGGGTACGTCGGGGGAATAATGGCCAAAAACATTCAGTACTTC
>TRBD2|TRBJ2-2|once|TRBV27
CASSSGLAGVAGELFF
TGTGCCAGCAGTTCAGGACTAGCGGGAGTAGCCGGGGAGCTGTTTTTT
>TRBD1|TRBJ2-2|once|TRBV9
CASSVGQGNTGELFF
TGTGCCAGCAGCGTGGGACAGGGTAACACCGGGGAGCTGTTTTTT
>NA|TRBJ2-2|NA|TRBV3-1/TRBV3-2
CASAQVRGTGELFF
TGTGCCAGCGCTCAGGTGCGGGGCACCGGGGAGCTGTTTTTT
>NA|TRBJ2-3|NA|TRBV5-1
CASSFGGSTDTQYF
TGCGCCAGCAGCTTTGGGGGGAGCACAGATACGCAGTATTTT
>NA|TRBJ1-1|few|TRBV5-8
CASSLDLEVMNTEAFF
TGTGCCAGCAGCTTGGATTTGGAGGTTATGAACACTGAAGCTTTCTTT
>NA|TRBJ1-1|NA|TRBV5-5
CASSLPGNTEAFF
TGTGCCAGCAGCTTACCAGGGAACACTGAAGCTTTCTTT
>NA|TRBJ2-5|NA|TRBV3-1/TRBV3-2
CASSLGVGGETQYF
TGTGCCAGCAGCCTCGGAGTCGGTGGAGAGACCCAGTACTTC
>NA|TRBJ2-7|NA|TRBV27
CASSLSQGLYEQYF
TGTGCCAGCAGTTTATCACAGGGTTTATACGAGCAGTACTTC
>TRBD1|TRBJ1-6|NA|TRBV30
CAWNGQGAGGSPLHF
TGTGCCTGGAACGGACAGGGGGCAGGAGGCTCACCCCTCCACTTT
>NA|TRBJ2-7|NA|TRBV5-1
CASSFRTRGEQYF
TGCGCCAGCAGCTTTCGGACTCGGGGGGAGCAGTACTTC
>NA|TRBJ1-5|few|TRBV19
CASSKGVHQPQHF
TGTGCCAGTAGTAAAGGGGTCCATCAGCCCCAGCATTTT
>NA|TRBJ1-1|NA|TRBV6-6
CATTAPGMGGTEAFF
TGTGCCACTACCGCCCCCGGGATGGGCGGCACTGAAGCTTTCTTT
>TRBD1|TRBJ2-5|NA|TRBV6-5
CASRAGQGGETQYF
TGTGCCAGCAGGGCTGGACAGGGGGGCGAGACCCAGTACTTC
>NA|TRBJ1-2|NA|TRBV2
CASSEARVLGYTF
TGTGCCAGCAGTGAAGCCCGGGTCCTTGGCTACACCTTC
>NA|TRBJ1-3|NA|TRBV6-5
CASRRGEYSGNTIYF
TGTGCCAGCCGACGGGGGGAATACTCTGGAAACACCATATATTTT
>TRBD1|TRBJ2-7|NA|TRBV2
CASERRQGYLGYEQYF
TGTGCCAGCGAAAGAAGACAGGGGTATCTGGGCTACGAGCAGTACTTC
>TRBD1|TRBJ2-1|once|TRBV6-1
CASSEAGQGVYHEQFF
TGTGCCAGCAGTGAAGCAGGACAGGGGGTATATCATGAGCAGTTCTTC
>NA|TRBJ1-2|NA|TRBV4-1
CASSVRDTANYGYTF
TGCGCCAGCAGCGTCCGGGACACTGCTAACTATGGCTACACCTTC
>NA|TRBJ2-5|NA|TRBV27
CASSLLVGGPETQYF
TGTGCCAGCAGTCTCCTGGTTGGGGGCCCGGAGACCCAGTACTTC
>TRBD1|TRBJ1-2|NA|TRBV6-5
CASSPLGQGYGYTF
TGTGCCAGCAGCCCACTGGGACAGGGGTATGGCTACACCTTC
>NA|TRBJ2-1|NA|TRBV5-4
CASSTTWNNEQFF
TGTGCCAGCAGCACGACATGGAACAATGAGCAGTTCTTC
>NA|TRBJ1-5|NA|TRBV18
CATSSREDQPQHF
TGTGCCACATCATCCAGGGAGGATCAGCCCCAGCATTTT
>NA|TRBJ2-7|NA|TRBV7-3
CASSLSREDEQYF
TGTGCCAGCAGCTTATCTAGGGAGGACGAGCAGTACTTC
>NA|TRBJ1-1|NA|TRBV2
CASSSGENTEAFF
TGTGCCAGCAGTTCAGGGGAGAACACTGAAGCTTTCTTT
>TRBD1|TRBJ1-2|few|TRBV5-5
CASSSGQANYGYTF
TGTGCCAGCAGCTCAGGACAGGCTAACTATGGCTACACCTTC
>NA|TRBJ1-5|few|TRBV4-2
CASSQDFGQPHQPQHF
TGTGCCAGCAGCCAAGACTTTGGACAGCCTCATCAGCCCCAGCATTTT
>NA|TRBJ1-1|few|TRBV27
CASRPYRGSNTEAFF
TGTGCCAGCAGGCCCTACCGCGGATCGAACACTGAAGCTTTCTTT
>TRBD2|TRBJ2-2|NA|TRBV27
CASSLLERGGDTGELFF
TGTGCCAGCAGTTTATTGGAGCGGGGAGGCGACACCGGGGAGCTGTTTTTT
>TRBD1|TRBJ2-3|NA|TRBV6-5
CASSYRDRVGTDTQYF
TGTGCCAGCAGTTACCGGGACAGGGTTGGAACAGATACGCAGTATTTT
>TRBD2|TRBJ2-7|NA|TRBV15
CATSGQGGYQNEQYF
TGTGCCACCAGCGGCCAGGGAGGGTATCAGAACGAGCAGTACTTC
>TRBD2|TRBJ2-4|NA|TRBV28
CASSLGRAENIQYF
TGTGCCAGCAGCCTTGGGAGGGCCGAAAACATTCAGTACTTC